This T cell receptor (beta chain) is from a study of shared T cell receptors in the human thymus. V lost 4 bases and J lost 3, with 16 bases in between. This CDR3 has 17 amino acids. From germline, CDR1 is ENHRY and CDR2 SYGVKD. Sequencing used immunoSEQ multiplex PCR; TCRdb keeps in-frame clones, though not all of them. The data contain about 380,000 clones, 95% of them singletons. This receptor was obtained from a human donor. Input material: thymocytes. The chain recombines TRBV10-3 with TRBJ2-6; tentatively, D is TRBD1 (7 bases). Here the CDR3 reads CAISGLEGADGANVLTF. CDR3 DNA sequence: TGTGCCATCAGTGGGTTGGAGGGGGCTGATGGGGCCAACGTCCTGACTTTC.